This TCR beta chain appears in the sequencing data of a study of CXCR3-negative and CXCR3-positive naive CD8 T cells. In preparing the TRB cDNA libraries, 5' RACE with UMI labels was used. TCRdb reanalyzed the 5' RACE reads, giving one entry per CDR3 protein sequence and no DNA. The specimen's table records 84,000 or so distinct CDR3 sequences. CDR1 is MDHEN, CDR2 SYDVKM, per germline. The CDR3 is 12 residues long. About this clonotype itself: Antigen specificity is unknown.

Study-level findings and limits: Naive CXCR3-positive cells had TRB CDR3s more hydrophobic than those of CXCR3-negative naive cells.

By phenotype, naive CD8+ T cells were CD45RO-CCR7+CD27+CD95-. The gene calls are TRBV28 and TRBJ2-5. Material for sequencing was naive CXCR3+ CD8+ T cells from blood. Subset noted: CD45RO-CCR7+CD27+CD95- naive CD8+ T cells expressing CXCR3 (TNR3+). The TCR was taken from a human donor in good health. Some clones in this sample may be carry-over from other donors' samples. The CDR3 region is CASSLRGETQYF.